This T cell receptor beta chain was found in a study of beta chain features in type 1 diabetes. Across the study: Patients shared similar age, gender and cell yields with healthy donors.

Study-level points and caveats: In every one of the four CD4+ subsets, TCRB CDR3s were moderately but significantly shorter in Type 1 diabetes patients. Researchers reported that naive, central memory and Treg TCRB repertoires appeared more similar in patients than in healthy donors.

Donors contributed one heparinised blood draw apiece, averaging roughly 100 mL. Using CD45RO/CCR7/CD25/CD127/CD95/CD27, CD4+ naive, central memory, regulatory and stem cell-like memory cells were sorted. About this clone itself: What it binds is unknown.

Germline loops: CDR1 GTSNPN, CDR2 SVGIG (reference sequence). This CDR3 is built from 13 residues. V was pared by 3 bases and J by 2 bases, with 10 bases between. Sequenced material consisted of expressed TCRB transcripts (all of the isolated RNA was reverse transcribed). Assay used: immunoSEQ multiplex PCR; TCRdb lists only in-frame clones, some missing. The sample lists some 700,000 clones; 10% to 15% were seen once. The TCR comes from a man aged 18 to 30 with type 1 diabetes. V is TRBV30 and J is TRBJ1-2, with D uncertain. Sequencing was done on a sample of naive CD4+ T cells from blood. CDR3 residues: CAWSGSFNYGYTF. Here the CDR3 DNA reads TGTGCCTGGAGCGGCAGTTTCAACTATGGCTACACCTTC.